A selection of T cell receptor beta chains follows, all from one sample in a study of post-analysis software for immune sequencing data. MiXCR was run by TCRdb on the PCR reads, yielding one entry per CDR3 protein. The table shows 600,000 to 750,000 distinct CDR3 sequences, with approximately 59% occurring only once. The specimen sequenced was blood. All receptors come from a girl aged 2 to 9 with multiple sclerosis. Each CDR3 is given with its conserved first and last residue. Each record gives: clone size, D gene, V gene, J gene, CDR3 protein, CDR3 DNA. D genes are given only for firm matches. Clone sizes are given selectively: once, few, many, or a class where the clone is expanded.

-	TRBD1	TRBV5-5	TRBJ2-7	CASSWDREVWQYF	TGTGCCAGCAGTTGGGACAGGGAGGTATGGCAGTACTTC
once	-	TRBV2	TRBJ2-1	CASSPFGVYNEQFF	TGTGCCAGCAGTCCTTTCGGGGTTTACAATGAGCAGTTCTTC
-	-	TRBV28	TRBJ2-1	CASSFFGVREQFF	TGTGCCAGCAGTTTTTTTGGGGTCCGGGAGCAGTTCTTC
-	TRBD2	TRBV5-1	TRBJ2-7	CASSLGDGGAIEQYF	TGCGCCAGCAGCTTGGGGGACGGGGGGGCGATCGAGCAGTACTTC
few	-	TRBV10-3	TRBJ2-1	CAISTPLNNEQFF	TGTGCCATCAGCACCCCCCTCAACAATGAGCAGTTCTTC
few	-	TRBV28	TRBJ2-6	CASSATWGVMGTVLTF	TGTGCCAGCAGTGCTACTTGGGGGGTCATGGGAACTGTCCTGACTTTC
-	-	TRBV20-1	TRBJ2-1	CSASDHEQFF	TGCAGTGCTAGCGATCATGAGCAGTTCTTC
-	TRBD2	TRBV27	TRBJ2-1	CARPGSGRLNEQFF	TGTGCCCGTCCAGGGAGCGGGAGGCTCAATGAGCAGTTCTTC
-	TRBD1	TRBV7-2	TRBJ2-5	CASSLHRGLGETQYF	TGTGCCAGCAGCTTACACAGGGGGCTCGGGGAGACCCAGTACTTC
few	-	TRBV20-1	TRBJ2-7	CSARGRGQVYTYEQYF	TGCAGTGCTAGGGGGAGGGGACAGGTCTATACCTACGAGCAGTACTTC
-	-	TRBV10-3	TRBJ2-5	CAIGEKGSETQYF	TGTGCCATCGGTGAGAAGGGTTCGGAGACCCAGTACTTC
few	-	TRBV28	TRBJ2-1	CASSSLSSEQFF	TGTGCCAGCAGTTCCTTGAGTAGTGAGCAGTTCTTC